The rows below give T cell receptor beta chains drawn from one sample of a study of siplizumab effects on memory and regulatory T cells. The data were produced by immunoSEQ multiplex PCR, yet TCRdb's version contains in-frame clones alone and is incomplete. In the table there are 100,000 or so clones, about 95% of which are singletons. Sequenced input: non-Treg CD4+ T cells sorted from blood. All receptors derive from a human donor in good health. Both conserved end residues are part of each CDR3. D genes are given only for firm matches. Clone size, where shown, is once, few, many, or a class for clones that have expanded.

NA	NA	TRBJ2-4	TRBV6-5	TGTGCCAGCAGGATAAGGAGAGGGTTTGAAAACATTCAGTACTTC	CASRIRRGFENIQYF
few	NA	TRBJ2-7	TRBV7-9	TGTGCCAGCAGCTTTCGGCAGTCGCCGGGCGAGCAGTACTTC	CASSFRQSPGEQYF
NA	NA	TRBJ2-2	TRBV30	TGTGCCTGGAGACAAACCGGGGAGCTGTTTTTT	CAWRQTGELFF
once	NA	TRBJ2-1	TRBV30	TGTGCCTGGAGTGACCTACGGACTACCTCTGAGCAGTTCTTC	CAWSDLRTTSEQFF
NA	TRBD1	TRBJ1-1	TRBV18	TGTGCCAGCTCACGGGACAGAGACACTGAAGCTTTCTTT	CASSRDRDTEAFF
NA	NA	TRBJ2-1	TRBV7-2	TGTGCCAGCAGCCCGAGTGTCCGATTTCGGAATGAGCAGTTCTTC	CASSPSVRFRNEQFF
NA	NA	TRBJ2-5	TRBV19	TGTGCCAGTAGTCCGAGTGGGGGGGCGATAGCGGAGACCCAGTACTTC	CASSPSGGAIAETQYF
NA	TRBD1	TRBJ2-5	TRBV18	TGTGCCAGCTCACCAACTAGGGACAGGGCCGGGACCCAGTACTTC	CASSPTRDRAGTQYF
NA	NA	TRBJ2-3	TRBV14	TGTGCCAGCAGCCAAGGATTCAGTAGTTACACAGATACGCAGTATTTT	CASSQGFSSYTDTQYF
NA	TRBD1	TRBJ1-2	TRBV19	TGTGCCAGCGCAGATGCGACAGGGAATACTGATGGCTACACCTTC	CASADATGNTDGYTF
few	NA	TRBJ1-1	TRBV15	TGTGCCACCAGCAGAGATGCGACGGACATTGAAGCTTTCTTT	CATSRDATDIEAFF
NA	TRBD1	TRBJ1-4	TRBV4-1	TGCGCCAGCAGCCGATCGGGGACAGGGAATGAAAAACTGTTTTTT	CASSRSGTGNEKLFF
NA	TRBD1	TRBJ1-4	TRBV7-6	TGTGCCAGCAGCGTAGACAGGGGGCGAGAAAAACTGTTTTTT	CASSVDRGREKLFF
NA	NA	TRBJ2-3	TRBV5-4	TGTGCCAGCAGCAAGAGCGGAGAATTCACAGATACGCAGTATTTT	CASSKSGEFTDTQYF
NA	TRBD2	TRBJ2-7	TRBV5-8	TGTGCCAGCAGCTCGCGGACTAGCGGCTCCTACGAGCAGTACTTC	CASSSRTSGSYEQYF
NA	NA	TRBJ2-2	TRBV27	TGTGCCAGCAGTAATCCGGGACAAGGCACCGGGGAGCTGTTTTTT	CASSNPGQGTGELFF